Given below is one T cell receptor (beta chain) in context. Its antigen is unknown. Use of 60 Vbeta and 13 Jbeta primers characterized the PCR. TCRdb's copy holds only in-frame clones and misses some; the assay was immunoSEQ multiplex PCR. The sample contains 150,000 to 200,000 clones, roughly 84% of which appear only once. These data are taken from a study of cytomegalovirus exposure and HLA in healthy donors. The CDR3 contains 15 residues. V lost 4 bases to trimming and J lost 2 bases; unmatched junction nucleotides: 4. Looked up from germline, CDR1 is LNHDA and CDR2 is SQIVND (reference sequence). Study conclusions and caveats: Immune exposure data for these donors was limited to CMV serostatus. TRBV6-2, TRBV6-3 and some other V segments were unresolvable in 87-base-pair reads. The authors listed 164 TCR beta chains as cytomegalovirus-associated.

This chain joins TRBV19 and TRBJ1-3, with TRBD1 identical over 8 bases. The specimen sequenced was PBMCs. The clonotype originates from a boy younger than 18 in good health and CMV-seronegative. The CDR3 DNA reads TGTGCCAGTAGTACTACGGGACAGGCTGGAAACACCATATATTTT. It codes for CASSTTGQAGNTIYF.